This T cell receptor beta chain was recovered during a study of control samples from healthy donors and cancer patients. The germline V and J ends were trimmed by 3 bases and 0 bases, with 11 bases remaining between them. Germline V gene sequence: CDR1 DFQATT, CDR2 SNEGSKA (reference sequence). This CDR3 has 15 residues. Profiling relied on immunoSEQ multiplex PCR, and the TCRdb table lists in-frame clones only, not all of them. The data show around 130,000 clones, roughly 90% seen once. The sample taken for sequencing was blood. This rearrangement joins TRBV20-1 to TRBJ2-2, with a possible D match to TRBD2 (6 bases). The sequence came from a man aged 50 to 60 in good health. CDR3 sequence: CSASGASANTGELFF. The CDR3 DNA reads TGCAGTGCTAGTGGGGCTAGCGCGAACACCGGGGAGCTGTTTTTT.